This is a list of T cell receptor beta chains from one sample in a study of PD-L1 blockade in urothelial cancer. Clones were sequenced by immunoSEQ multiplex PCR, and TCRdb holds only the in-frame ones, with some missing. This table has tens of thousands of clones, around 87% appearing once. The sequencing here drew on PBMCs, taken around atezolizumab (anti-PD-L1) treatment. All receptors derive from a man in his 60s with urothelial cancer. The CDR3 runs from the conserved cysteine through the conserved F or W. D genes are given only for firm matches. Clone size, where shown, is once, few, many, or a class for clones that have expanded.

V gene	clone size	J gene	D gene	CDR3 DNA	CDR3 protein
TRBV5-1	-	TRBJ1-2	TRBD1	TGCGCCAGCAGTCCGGACAGGGGACCGTATGGCTACACCTTC	CASSPDRGPYGYTF
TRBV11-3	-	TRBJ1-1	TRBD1	TGTGCCAGCAGCTCGGGACAGGTGAACACTGAAGCTTTCTTT	CASSSGQVNTEAFF
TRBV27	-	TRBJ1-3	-	TGTGCCAGCAGTTCCTTAAGACTGGCTGGAAACACCATATATTTT	CASSSLRLAGNTIYF
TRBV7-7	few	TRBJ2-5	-	TGTGCTAGCAGCACGGACAGTATTGAGACCCAGTACTTC	CASSTDSIETQYF
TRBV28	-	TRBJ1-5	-	TGTGCCAGCAGTTTATACGGACAATTTAATCAGCCCCAGCATTTT	CASSLYGQFNQPQHF
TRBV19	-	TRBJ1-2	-	TGTGCCAGTAGTGTCCACAAGGGCGGGGGCGGCGTGTATGGCTACACCTTC	CASSVHKGGGGVYGYTF
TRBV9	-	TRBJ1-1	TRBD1	TGTGCCAGCAGCGTAGAAGCAGGGGGAGTCACTGAAGCTTTCTTT	CASSVEAGGVTEAFF
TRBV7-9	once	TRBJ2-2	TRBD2	TGTGCCAGCAGCTTGGGAGGGCAACGTTCGAACACCGGGGAGCTGTTTTTT	CASSLGGQRSNTGELFF
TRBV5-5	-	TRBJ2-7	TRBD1	TGTGCCAGCAGCTTCTCCGGGACAGGGGTCGAGCAGTACTTC	CASSFSGTGVEQYF
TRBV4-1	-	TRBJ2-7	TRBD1	TGCGCCAGCAGCCAAGTTTCGGCAGGGGGCTTCTACGAGCAGTACTTC	CASSQVSAGGFYEQYF
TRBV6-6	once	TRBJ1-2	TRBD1	TGTGCCAGCAGAACCGAGGGGACAGGGGAGTTCTATGGCTACACCTTC	CASRTEGTGEFYGYTF
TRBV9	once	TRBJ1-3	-	TGTGCCAGCAGCGTAGAGGGGTCTGGAAACACCATATATTTT	CASSVEGSGNTIYF
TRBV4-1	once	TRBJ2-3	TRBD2	TGCGCCAGCAGCCCCGCCGGGACTAGCGGCCGCACAGATACGCAGTATTTT	CASSPAGTSGRTDTQYF
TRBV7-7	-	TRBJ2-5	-	TGTGCTAGCGGGCCGTCCGGACAGGGTCCAGAGACCCAGTACTTC	CASGPSGQGPETQYF
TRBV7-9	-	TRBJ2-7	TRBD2	TGTGCCAGCAGCTTAGATGGACGGGGGATAGCGGGAGTTTACGAGCAGTACTTC	CASSLDGRGIAGVYEQYF
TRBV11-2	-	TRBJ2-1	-	TGTGCCAGCAGCGCAAGTTGGGGAGGCAATGAGCAGTTCTTC	CASSASWGGNEQFF
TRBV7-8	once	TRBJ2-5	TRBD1	TGTGCCAGCAGCCCATACATAGTACCCCCCCCGGGACAGTCAAAAGAGACCCAGTACTTC	CASSPYIVPPPGQSKETQYF
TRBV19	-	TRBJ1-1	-	TGTGCCAGTAGTCCTACAGGGTTCTCAGCTTTCTTT	CASSPTGFSAFF
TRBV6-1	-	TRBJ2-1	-	TGTGCCAGCAGTGCGGACAGAGACAATGAGCAGTTCTTC	CASSADRDNEQFF
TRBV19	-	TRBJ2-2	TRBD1	TGTGCCAGTAGAGGGGGACAGTATGAGACCGGGGAGCTGTTTTTT	CASRGGQYETGELFF
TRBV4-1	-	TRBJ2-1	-	TGCGCCAGCAGCCGGGGAGATGGAGGAGGCAATGAGCAGTTCTTC	CASSRGDGGGNEQFF
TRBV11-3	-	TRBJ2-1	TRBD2	TGTGCCAGCAGCTTAGCGGGGGGGTTAACCTACAATGAGCAGTTCTTC	CASSLAGGLTYNEQFF
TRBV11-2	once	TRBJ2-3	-	TGTGCCAGCAGCCCCTTGGGGCTGGGGGATACGCAGTATTTT	CASSPLGLGDTQYF
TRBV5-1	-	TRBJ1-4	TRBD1	TGCGCCAGCAGCTTGGCCGGACAGGGGGCGCGCCAAAAACTGTTTTTT	CASSLAGQGARQKLFF
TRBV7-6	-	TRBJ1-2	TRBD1	TGTGCCAGCAGCTTAGGGACAGGCAACTATGGCTACACCTTC	CASSLGTGNYGYTF
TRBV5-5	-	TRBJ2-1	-	TGTGCCAGCAGCCTCGGCCTAGGGGACAATGAGCAGTTCTTC	CASSLGLGDNEQFF
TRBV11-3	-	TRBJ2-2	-	TGTGCCAGCAGTCAGGGGACGAGTTTTGCCGGGGAGCTGTTTTTT	CASSQGTSFAGELFF
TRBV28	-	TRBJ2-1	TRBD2	TGTGCCAGCTTTCCGACTAGCGTTTCCTACAATGAGCAGTTCTTC	CASFPTSVSYNEQFF
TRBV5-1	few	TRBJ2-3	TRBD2	TGCGCCAGCAGCACCAGCGGGGGGACAGATACGCAGTATTTT	CASSTSGGTDTQYF
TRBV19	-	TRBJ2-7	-	TGTGCCAGTAGTATAGCCCTAGCGTACGAGCAGTACTTC	CASSIALAYEQYF
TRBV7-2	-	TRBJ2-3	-	TGTGCCAGCGGGGGCGTAAGCACAGATACGCAGTATTTT	CASGGVSTDTQYF
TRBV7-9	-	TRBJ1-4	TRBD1	TGTGCCAGCAGCCCCGGACAGGCCGTGAGTGAAAAACTGTTTTTT	CASSPGQAVSEKLFF